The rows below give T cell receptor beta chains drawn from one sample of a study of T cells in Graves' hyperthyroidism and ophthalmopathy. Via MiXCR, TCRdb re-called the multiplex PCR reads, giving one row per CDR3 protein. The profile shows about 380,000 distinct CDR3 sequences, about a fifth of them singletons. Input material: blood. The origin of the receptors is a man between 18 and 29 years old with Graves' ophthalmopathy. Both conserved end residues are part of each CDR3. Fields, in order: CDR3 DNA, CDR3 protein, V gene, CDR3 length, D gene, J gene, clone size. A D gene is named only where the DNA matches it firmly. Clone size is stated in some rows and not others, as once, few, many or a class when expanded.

cdr3_nt: TGTGCCAGCAGTTTAAGGCCACCAAGGGACAGAAACTACGAGCAGTACTTC; cdr3_aa: CASSLRPPRDRNYEQYF; v_call: TRBV12-3/TRBV12-4; cdr3_length: 17; d_call: TRBD1; j_call: TRBJ2-7; clone_size: many
cdr3_nt: TGCAGTGCTAGAGATGCAGGGCGAGGCAACACCGGGGAGCTGTTTTTT; cdr3_aa: CSARDAGRGNTGELFF; v_call: TRBV20-1; cdr3_length: 16; d_call: NA; j_call: TRBJ2-2; clone_size: NA
cdr3_nt: TGTGCCAGCAGTTACGGGGGGACAGGGCAATACGAGCAGTACTTC; cdr3_aa: CASSYGGTGQYEQYF; v_call: TRBV6-2/TRBV6-3; cdr3_length: 15; d_call: TRBD1; j_call: TRBJ2-7; clone_size: few
cdr3_nt: TGTGCCAGCAGTGAAGCGGAGGGACGGGATGAGCAGTACTTC; cdr3_aa: CASSEAEGRDEQYF; v_call: TRBV2; cdr3_length: 14; d_call: NA; j_call: TRBJ2-7; clone_size: many
cdr3_nt: TGTGCCAGCAGTGATCGGGGACGGGGCGGCTACACCTTC; cdr3_aa: CASSDRGRGGYTF; v_call: TRBV25-1; cdr3_length: 13; d_call: NA; j_call: TRBJ1-2; clone_size: once
cdr3_nt: TGTGCCAGCAGCTTAAACAACCTCCTGGTTACGCAGTATTTT; cdr3_aa: CASSLNNLLVTQYF; v_call: TRBV7-9; cdr3_length: 14; d_call: NA; j_call: TRBJ2-3; clone_size: NA
cdr3_nt: TGTGCCAGCAGCTTTTTCGGGGGGGCCCTTTTTAGCTCCTACAATGAGCAGTTCTTC; cdr3_aa: CASSFFGGALFSSYNEQFF; v_call: TRBV7-9; cdr3_length: 19; d_call: TRBD2; j_call: TRBJ2-1; clone_size: NA
cdr3_nt: TGTGCCAGCAGTTTAAGACACTATAACTATGGCTACACCTTC; cdr3_aa: CASSLRHYNYGYTF; v_call: TRBV28; cdr3_length: 14; d_call: NA; j_call: TRBJ1-2; clone_size: few
cdr3_nt: TGTGCTAGTGGTTCCGGGACTACCGGGGGGGAGACCCAGTACTTC; cdr3_aa: CASGSGTTGGETQYF; v_call: TRBV12-5; cdr3_length: 15; d_call: TRBD2; j_call: TRBJ2-5; clone_size: NA
cdr3_nt: TGCAGCGTTGAACGGCAGGGGAGTACGCAGTATTTT; cdr3_aa: CSVERQGSTQYF; v_call: TRBV29-1; cdr3_length: 12; d_call: NA; j_call: TRBJ2-3; clone_size: once
cdr3_nt: TGTGCCAGCACCGACAGACAAGAGACCCAGTACTTC; cdr3_aa: CASTDRQETQYF; v_call: TRBV19; cdr3_length: 12; d_call: NA; j_call: TRBJ2-5; clone_size: NA
cdr3_nt: TGTGCCAGCAGTTCCGCCCCCACTTGGCGGCCAGATACGCAGTATTTT; cdr3_aa: CASSSAPTWRPDTQYF; v_call: TRBV11-2; cdr3_length: 16; d_call: NA; j_call: TRBJ2-3; clone_size: many
cdr3_nt: TGTGCCAGCAGCGTGCTAGCGGGGCGCACAGATACGCAGTATTTT; cdr3_aa: CASSVLAGRTDTQYF; v_call: TRBV9; cdr3_length: 15; d_call: TRBD2; j_call: TRBJ2-3; clone_size: NA
cdr3_nt: TGTGCCAGCATCCGGGCCCCGCTGGGGGCAGTTGATGGCTACACCTTC; cdr3_aa: CASIRAPLGAVDGYTF; v_call: TRBV6-1; cdr3_length: 16; d_call: NA; j_call: TRBJ1-2; clone_size: many
cdr3_nt: TGTGCCAGTCAACTCCAGGGGGCGGCTAACTATGGCTACACCTTC; cdr3_aa: CASQLQGAANYGYTF; v_call: TRBV7-9; cdr3_length: 15; d_call: TRBD1; j_call: TRBJ1-2; clone_size: many
cdr3_nt: TGTGCCAGCAGCTTAATCGCAGATACGCAGTATTTT; cdr3_aa: CASSLIADTQYF; v_call: TRBV11-2; cdr3_length: 12; d_call: NA; j_call: TRBJ2-3; clone_size: many
cdr3_nt: TGCGCCAGCAGCTTGGGCACAGGACCGACTAACTATGGCTACACCTTC; cdr3_aa: CASSLGTGPTNYGYTF; v_call: TRBV5-1; cdr3_length: 16; d_call: NA; j_call: TRBJ1-2; clone_size: many
cdr3_nt: TGCGCCAGCAGCCTTATCATTCGGGTCTTAAATCAGCCCCAGCATTTT; cdr3_aa: CASSLIIRVLNQPQHF; v_call: TRBV5-1; cdr3_length: 16; d_call: NA; j_call: TRBJ1-5; clone_size: few
cdr3_nt: TGTGCCAGCAGCCAGACATGGACAGTGAACACTGAAGCTTTCTTT; cdr3_aa: CASSQTWTVNTEAFF; v_call: TRBV11-2; cdr3_length: 15; d_call: NA; j_call: TRBJ1-1; clone_size: NA
cdr3_nt: TGTGCCAGCTCACCACTGGCCGGGACAGGCTCTGGGGCCAACGTCCTGACTTTC; cdr3_aa: CASSPLAGTGSGANVLTF; v_call: TRBV18; cdr3_length: 18; d_call: TRBD1; j_call: TRBJ2-6; clone_size: NA
cdr3_nt: TGTGCCAGCAGTTGGGCCTTGGGGGGGCAGGAGCAGCCCCAGCATTTT; cdr3_aa: CASSWALGGQEQPQHF; v_call: TRBV12-3/TRBV12-4; cdr3_length: 16; d_call: NA; j_call: TRBJ1-5; clone_size: many
cdr3_nt: TGCGCCAGCAGCGAGGGGAGTTCACCCCTCCACTTT; cdr3_aa: CASSEGSSPLHF; v_call: TRBV5-1; cdr3_length: 12; d_call: NA; j_call: TRBJ1-6; clone_size: few
cdr3_nt: TGTGCCAGCAGCCAATTTGTTGGGGTAAAAACTGAAGCTTTCTTT; cdr3_aa: CASSQFVGVKTEAFF; v_call: TRBV14; cdr3_length: 15; d_call: NA; j_call: TRBJ1-1; clone_size: NA
cdr3_nt: TGTGCCAGCGGGAGGGAGCCGGGGCGGCTAGGGAATTCACCCCTCCACTTT; cdr3_aa: CASGREPGRLGNSPLHF; v_call: TRBV2; cdr3_length: 17; d_call: NA; j_call: TRBJ1-6; clone_size: many
cdr3_nt: TGCAGCGTTTCCTCCAATGAGCAGTTCTTC; cdr3_aa: CSVSSNEQFF; v_call: TRBV29-1; cdr3_length: 10; d_call: NA; j_call: TRBJ2-1; clone_size: few
cdr3_nt: TGTGCCAGCAGCCTCACAGGGGGCAATCAGCCCCAGCATTTT; cdr3_aa: CASSLTGGNQPQHF; v_call: TRBV5-8; cdr3_length: 14; d_call: TRBD1; j_call: TRBJ1-5; clone_size: many
cdr3_nt: TGTGCCAGCAGCTTAACTCGACTGCGAGGTACCTACGAGCAGTACTTC; cdr3_aa: CASSLTRLRGTYEQYF; v_call: TRBV11-2; cdr3_length: 16; d_call: NA; j_call: TRBJ2-7; clone_size: many
cdr3_nt: TGTGCCAGCAGCTCTTCCCAGGGAGAGACCCAGTACTTC; cdr3_aa: CASSSSQGETQYF; v_call: TRBV7-3; cdr3_length: 13; d_call: NA; j_call: TRBJ2-5; clone_size: many
cdr3_nt: TGTGCCAGCAGTTTCAACTTCGACAGGGCGGACGTATACGAGCAGTACTTC; cdr3_aa: CASSFNFDRADVYEQYF; v_call: TRBV27; cdr3_length: 17; d_call: TRBD1; j_call: TRBJ2-7; clone_size: many
cdr3_nt: TGCAGTGCCCAACAGGGGGCAGGGTATGGCTACACCTTC; cdr3_aa: CSAQQGAGYGYTF; v_call: TRBV20-1; cdr3_length: 13; d_call: TRBD1; j_call: TRBJ1-2; clone_size: many
cdr3_nt: TGTGCCAGCAGCGTTTTAACGACGTCGGATGGCTACACCTTC; cdr3_aa: CASSVLTTSDGYTF; v_call: TRBV6-1; cdr3_length: 14; d_call: NA; j_call: TRBJ1-2; clone_size: many
cdr3_nt: TGCGCCAGCAGCCAAGTTGGCCGGGGGGGCCATGCCAATGAGCAGTTCTTC; cdr3_aa: CASSQVGRGGHANEQFF; v_call: TRBV4-1; cdr3_length: 17; d_call: TRBD2; j_call: TRBJ2-1; clone_size: NA
cdr3_nt: TGCGCCAGCAGCTTGGTGGACACTGAAGCTTTCTTT; cdr3_aa: CASSLVDTEAFF; v_call: TRBV5-1; cdr3_length: 12; d_call: NA; j_call: TRBJ1-1; clone_size: many
cdr3_nt: TGTGCCAGCAGCATCGGGACAGGTGACCTGGGAAACACCATATATTTT; cdr3_aa: CASSIGTGDLGNTIYF; v_call: TRBV3-1; cdr3_length: 16; d_call: TRBD1; j_call: TRBJ1-3; clone_size: NA
cdr3_nt: TGTGCCAGCAGCCAAGCGTGGACAGGGGGCGAGGCAGATACGCAGTATTTT; cdr3_aa: CASSQAWTGGEADTQYF; v_call: TRBV3-1; cdr3_length: 17; d_call: TRBD1; j_call: TRBJ2-3; clone_size: many
cdr3_nt: TGCGCCAGCAGGCGAGGGACGGACACCGGGGAGCTGTTTTTT; cdr3_aa: CASRRGTDTGELFF; v_call: TRBV10-1; cdr3_length: 14; d_call: NA; j_call: TRBJ2-2; clone_size: few
cdr3_nt: TGTGCCAGCAGCACGACAGGGGCCTATGGCTACACCTTC; cdr3_aa: CASSTTGAYGYTF; v_call: TRBV11-2; cdr3_length: 13; d_call: TRBD1; j_call: TRBJ1-2; clone_size: many
cdr3_nt: TGTGCCAGCTCACCACAGGGGGATGGCTACACCTTC; cdr3_aa: CASSPQGDGYTF; v_call: TRBV18; cdr3_length: 12; d_call: NA; j_call: TRBJ1-2; clone_size: NA
cdr3_nt: TGCGCCAGCAGTGAAGTGCCCTACGAGCAGTACTTC; cdr3_aa: CASSEVPYEQYF; v_call: TRBV10-2; cdr3_length: 12; d_call: NA; j_call: TRBJ2-7; clone_size: NA
cdr3_nt: TGTGCCAGCAGCGCGCGCCCGGGACCCCGGGACGAGCAGTACTTC; cdr3_aa: CASSARPGPRDEQYF; v_call: TRBV13; cdr3_length: 15; d_call: NA; j_call: TRBJ2-7; clone_size: many
cdr3_nt: TGCAGTGTCGAGGACAGGGGGAACTATGGCTACACCTTC; cdr3_aa: CSVEDRGNYGYTF; v_call: TRBV20-1; cdr3_length: 13; d_call: TRBD1; j_call: TRBJ1-2; clone_size: many
cdr3_nt: TGTGCCAGCAGGGTGGGACAGGGAGCCTCCTACGAGCAGTACTTC; cdr3_aa: CASRVGQGASYEQYF; v_call: TRBV2; cdr3_length: 15; d_call: TRBD1; j_call: TRBJ2-7; clone_size: many
cdr3_nt: TGCAGTGCTAGCCCAGGGGTGATCGGCCACGAGCAGTACTTC; cdr3_aa: CSASPGVIGHEQYF; v_call: TRBV20-1; cdr3_length: 14; d_call: NA; j_call: TRBJ2-7; clone_size: NA
cdr3_nt: TGTGCCAGCAGCTTGGCGAGGGTGAACGCTGAAGCTTTCTTT; cdr3_aa: CASSLARVNAEAFF; v_call: TRBV7-9; cdr3_length: 14; d_call: NA; j_call: TRBJ1-1; clone_size: NA
cdr3_nt: TGTGCCTGGAGGAGGGACAGTCCTACCACTGAAGCTTTCTTT; cdr3_aa: CAWRRDSPTTEAFF; v_call: TRBV30; cdr3_length: 14; d_call: TRBD1; j_call: TRBJ1-1; clone_size: NA
cdr3_nt: TGCAGTGCTAGGGGGCCCGGCCTTGTAACTAATGAAAAACTGTTTTTT; cdr3_aa: CSARGPGLVTNEKLFF; v_call: TRBV20-1; cdr3_length: 16; d_call: NA; j_call: TRBJ1-4; clone_size: many
cdr3_nt: TGTGCCAGCACGAGGTCGGGAGAGACCCAGTACTTC; cdr3_aa: CASTRSGETQYF; v_call: TRBV12-3/TRBV12-4; cdr3_length: 12; d_call: NA; j_call: TRBJ2-5; clone_size: few
cdr3_nt: TGTGCCAGCAGTTTGGACAGGGGGTACTATGGCTACACCTTC; cdr3_aa: CASSLDRGYYGYTF; v_call: TRBV12-3/TRBV12-4; cdr3_length: 14; d_call: TRBD1; j_call: TRBJ1-2; clone_size: many
cdr3_nt: TGTGCCAGCAGTTTAGATAGGGCCCCGGGTGGAAACACCATATATTTT; cdr3_aa: CASSLDRAPGGNTIYF; v_call: TRBV12-3/TRBV12-4; cdr3_length: 16; d_call: NA; j_call: TRBJ1-3; clone_size: many
cdr3_nt: TGTGCCACCAGTGTTGGGGGTACCGGGGAGCTGTTTTTT; cdr3_aa: CATSVGGTGELFF; v_call: TRBV24-1; cdr3_length: 13; d_call: NA; j_call: TRBJ2-2; clone_size: few
cdr3_nt: TGTGCCAGCAGCTTAGGGTATGGGGGGAACACCATATATTTT; cdr3_aa: CASSLGYGGNTIYF; v_call: TRBV7-6; cdr3_length: 14; d_call: NA; j_call: TRBJ1-3; clone_size: NA
cdr3_nt: TGCGCCAGCAGCCAAGAACGGACAGGGAAGCCCTACGAGCAGTACTTC; cdr3_aa: CASSQERTGKPYEQYF; v_call: TRBV4-1; cdr3_length: 16; d_call: TRBD1; j_call: TRBJ2-7; clone_size: NA
cdr3_nt: TGTGCCAGCAGTGAGGACACCTACAATGAGCAGTTCTTC; cdr3_aa: CASSEDTYNEQFF; v_call: TRBV6-1; cdr3_length: 13; d_call: NA; j_call: TRBJ2-1; clone_size: many
cdr3_nt: TGTGCCACCAGCGGAACCTACGGACCTATCCACGAGACCCAGTACTTC; cdr3_aa: CATSGTYGPIHETQYF; v_call: TRBV15; cdr3_length: 16; d_call: NA; j_call: TRBJ2-5; clone_size: many
cdr3_nt: TGTGCCAGCATAGCCCCGGGCGGGGAGCTGTTTTTT; cdr3_aa: CASIAPGGELFF; v_call: TRBV6-1; cdr3_length: 12; d_call: NA; j_call: TRBJ2-2; clone_size: NA